This T cell receptor (beta chain) is drawn from a study of identical twins. To note about this clonotype: No antigen is known for it.

CDR3 size: 14 residues. Germline CDR1 and CDR2: DFQATT and SNEGSKA (reference sequence). The junction had 3 bases not matched to a gene; V was cut back by 6 bases and J by 0 bases. Study results and caveats: The authors drew conclusions from cross-sectional statistical analysis rather than following the same donors. Twins' excess sharing was less marked for out-of-frame beta sequences. Memory repertoires lacked the insertion deficit that abundant cord blood beta clonotypes showed.

A universal primer site was added by template switching, and unique molecular identifiers were carried by the cDNA. In TCRdb, the 5' RACE reads were re-called with MiXCR into one record per CDR3 protein. The sample has 200,000 to 300,000 distinct CDR3 sequences, roughly 13% seen once; the top ten hold 3.5% to 5%. These sequences were also reported in another study, on yellow fever vaccine responses in identical twins.

This sequence originates from a woman aged 18-29 years in good health. The sample comprised memory (CD45RO+) T cells sorted from blood. V gene TRBV20-1 combines with J gene TRBJ2-3; 10 positions agree with TRBD2. CDR3 DNA sequence: TGCAGTGCGCTAGCGGGGGTGAGCACAGATACGCAGTATTTT. As protein: CSALAGVSTDTQYF.